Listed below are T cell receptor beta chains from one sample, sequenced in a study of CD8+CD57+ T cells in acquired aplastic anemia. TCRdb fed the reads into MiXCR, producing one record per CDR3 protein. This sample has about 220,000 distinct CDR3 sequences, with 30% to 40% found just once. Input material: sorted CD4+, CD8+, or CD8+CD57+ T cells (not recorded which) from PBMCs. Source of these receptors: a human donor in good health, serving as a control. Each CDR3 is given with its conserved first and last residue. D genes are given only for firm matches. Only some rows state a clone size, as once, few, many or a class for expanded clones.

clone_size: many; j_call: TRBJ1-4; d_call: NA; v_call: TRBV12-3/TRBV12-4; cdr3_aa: CASLTNSNEKLFF; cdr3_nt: TGTGCCAGCTTGACGAATTCCAATGAAAAACTGTTTTTT
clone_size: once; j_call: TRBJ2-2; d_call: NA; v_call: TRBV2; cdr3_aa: CASSTPGLAYTGELSF; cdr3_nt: TGTGCCAGCAGTACCCCGGGGCTAGCTTACACCGGGGAGCTGTCTTTT
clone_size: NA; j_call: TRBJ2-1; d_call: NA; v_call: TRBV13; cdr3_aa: CASSPQSGANNEQFF; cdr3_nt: TGCGCCAGCAGCCCACAAAGTGGGGCCAACAATGAGCAGTTCTTC
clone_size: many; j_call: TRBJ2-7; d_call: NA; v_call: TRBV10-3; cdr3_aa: CAISERPYEQYF; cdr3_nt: TGTGCCATCAGTGAACGTCCCTACGAGCAGTACTTC
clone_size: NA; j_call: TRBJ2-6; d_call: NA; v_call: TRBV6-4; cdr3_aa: CASSDEGSGANVLTF; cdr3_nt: TGTGCCAGCAGTGACGAGGGCTCTGGGGCCAACGTCCTGACTTTC
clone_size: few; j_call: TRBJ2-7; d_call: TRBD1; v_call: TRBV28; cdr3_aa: CASRGQGRYEQYF; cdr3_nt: TGTGCCAGCAGGGGACAGGGTAGGTACGAGCAGTACTTC
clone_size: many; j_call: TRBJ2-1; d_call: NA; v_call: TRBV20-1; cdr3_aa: CSANQGGAEQFF; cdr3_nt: TGCAGTGCAAACCAGGGGGGAGCAGAGCAGTTCTTC
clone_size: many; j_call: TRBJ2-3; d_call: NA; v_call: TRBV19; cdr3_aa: CASTSVGSGSGSDTQYF; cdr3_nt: NA
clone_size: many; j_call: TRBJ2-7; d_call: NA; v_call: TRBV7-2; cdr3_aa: CASSLRNSAGLYF; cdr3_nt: TGTGCCAGCAGCCTCAGGAACTCCGCAGGTCTGTACTTC
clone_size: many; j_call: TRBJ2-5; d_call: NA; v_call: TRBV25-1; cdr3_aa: CASSDDRTTEETQYF; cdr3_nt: TGTGCCAGCAGTGATGACAGGACGACCGAAGAGACCCAGTACTTC
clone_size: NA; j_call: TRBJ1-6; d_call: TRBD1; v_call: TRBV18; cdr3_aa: CASSPLGTGVSPLHF; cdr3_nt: TGTGCCAGCTCACCACTTGGGACAGGGGTCTCACCCCTCCACTTT
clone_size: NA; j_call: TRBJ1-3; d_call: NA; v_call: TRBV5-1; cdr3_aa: CASSLAGTLAGNTMYF; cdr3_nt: TGCGCCAGCAGCTTGGCCGGGACACTGGCTGGAAACACCATGTATTTT
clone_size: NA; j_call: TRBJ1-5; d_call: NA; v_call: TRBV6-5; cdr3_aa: CASSSTGHENQPQHF; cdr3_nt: TGTGCCAGCAGTTCGACGGGCCATGAGAATCAGCCCCAGCATTTT
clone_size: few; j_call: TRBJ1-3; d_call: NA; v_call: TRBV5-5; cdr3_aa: CASSLAVTSSGNTIYF; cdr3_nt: TGTGCCAGCAGCTTGGCGGTCACGAGCTCTGGAAACACCATATATTTT
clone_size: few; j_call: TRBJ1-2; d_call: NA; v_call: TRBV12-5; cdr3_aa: CASGLAPGLLGNYGYTF; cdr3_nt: TGTGCTAGTGGTTTGGCCCCCGGTCTTCTGGGAAACTATGGCTACACCTTC
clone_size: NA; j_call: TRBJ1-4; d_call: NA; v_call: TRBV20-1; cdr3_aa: CSALSATEKLFF; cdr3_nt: TGCAGTGCTTTATCGGCAACCGAAAAACTGTTTTTT
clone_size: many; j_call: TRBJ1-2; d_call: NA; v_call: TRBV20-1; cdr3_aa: CSATQDSNYGYTF; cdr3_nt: TGCAGTGCTACTCAGGACAGCAACTATGGCTACACCTTC
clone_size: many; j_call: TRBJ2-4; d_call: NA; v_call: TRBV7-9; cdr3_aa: CASSEGSLAKNIQYF; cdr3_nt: TGTGCCAGCAGTGAGGGATCCCTAGCCAAAAACATTCAGTACTTC
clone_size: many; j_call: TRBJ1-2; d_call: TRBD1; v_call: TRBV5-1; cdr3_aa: CASRTGGGYGYTF; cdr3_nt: TGCGCCAGCCGGACAGGGGGTGGCTATGGCTACACCTTC
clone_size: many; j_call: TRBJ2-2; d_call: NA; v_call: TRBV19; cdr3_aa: CASSTGQRAAGELFF; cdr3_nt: TGTGCCAGTAGTACTGGACAGCGGGCTGCCGGGGAGCTGTTTTTT
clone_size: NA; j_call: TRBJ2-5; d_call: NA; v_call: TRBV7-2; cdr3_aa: CASSLVGGAETQYF; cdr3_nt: TGTGCCAGCAGCTTGGTGGGGGGCGCAGAGACCCAGTACTTC
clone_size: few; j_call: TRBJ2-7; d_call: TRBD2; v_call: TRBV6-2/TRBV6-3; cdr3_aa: CASARGRSYEQYF; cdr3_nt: TGTGCCAGTGCTCGCGGGAGATCCTACGAGCAGTACTTC
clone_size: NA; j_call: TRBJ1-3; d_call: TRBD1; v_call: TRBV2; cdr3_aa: CASRRRGQGNTIYF; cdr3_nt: TGTGCCAGCAGGAGAAGGGGACAGGGAAACACCATATATTTT
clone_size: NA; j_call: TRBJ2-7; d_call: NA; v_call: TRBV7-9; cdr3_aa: CASSPGGEQYF; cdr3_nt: TGTGCCAGCAGCCCCGGGGGTGAGCAGTACTTC
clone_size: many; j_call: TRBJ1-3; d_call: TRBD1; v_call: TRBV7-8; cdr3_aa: CASSLATGQGPGNTIYF; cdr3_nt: TGTGCCAGCAGCTTAGCCACAGGACAGGGGCCTGGAAACACCATATATTTT
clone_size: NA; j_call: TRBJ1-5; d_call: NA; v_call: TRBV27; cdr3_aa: CASSPSPVRGINQPQHF; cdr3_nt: TGTGCCAGCAGCCCCAGCCCTGTGAGGGGAATCAATCAGCCCCAGCATTTT
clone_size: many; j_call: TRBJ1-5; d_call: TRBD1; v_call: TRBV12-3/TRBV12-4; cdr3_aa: CASSLSGGQPQHF; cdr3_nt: TGTGCCAGCAGTTTATCAGGGGGTCAGCCCCAGCATTTT
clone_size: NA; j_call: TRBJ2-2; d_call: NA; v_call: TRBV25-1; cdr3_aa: CASSVGGTDLTGELFF; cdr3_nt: TGTGCCAGCAGCGTAGGAGGGACAGATTTAACCGGGGAGCTGTTTTTT
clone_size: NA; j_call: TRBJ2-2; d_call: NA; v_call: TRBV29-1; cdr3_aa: CSVHGTTNTGELFF; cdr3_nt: TGCAGCGTCCACGGGACAACGAACACCGGGGAGCTGTTTTTT
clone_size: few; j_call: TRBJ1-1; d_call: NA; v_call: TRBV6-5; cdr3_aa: CASSYSVRTEAFF; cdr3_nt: TGTGCCAGCAGTTACTCGGTGCGAACTGAAGCTTTCTTT
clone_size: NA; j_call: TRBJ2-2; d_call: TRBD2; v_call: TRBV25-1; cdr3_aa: CASSARDSGLAEAGELFF; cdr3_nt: TGTGCCAGCAGTGCTAGAGATAGCGGACTAGCGGAGGCCGGGGAGCTGTTTTTT
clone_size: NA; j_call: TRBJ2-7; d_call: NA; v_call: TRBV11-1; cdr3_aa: CASSLAALQSEQYF; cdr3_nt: TGTGCCAGCAGCTTAGCCGCTTTACAGAGCGAGCAGTACTTC
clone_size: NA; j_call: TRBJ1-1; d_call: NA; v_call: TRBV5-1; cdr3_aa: CASSGYNEAFF; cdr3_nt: TGCGCCAGCAGCGGATATAATGAAGCTTTCTTT
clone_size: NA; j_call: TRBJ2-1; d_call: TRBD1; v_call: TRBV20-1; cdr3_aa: CSARNSDRVFGGEQFF; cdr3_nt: TGCAGTGCTCGGAACTCGGACAGGGTTTTTGGTGGTGAGCAGTTCTTC
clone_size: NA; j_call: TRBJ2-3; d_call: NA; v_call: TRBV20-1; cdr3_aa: CSVGEYTQYF; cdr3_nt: TGCAGTGTGGGCGAGTATACGCAGTATTTT
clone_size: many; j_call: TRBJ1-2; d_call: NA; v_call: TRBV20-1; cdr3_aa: CSATYRDIGYGYTF; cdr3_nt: TGCAGTGCTACCTATAGGGACATTGGCTATGGCTACACCTTC
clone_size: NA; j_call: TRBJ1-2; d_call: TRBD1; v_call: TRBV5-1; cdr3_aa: CASSLVAGTGSGYTF; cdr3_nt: TGCGCCAGCAGCTTGGTGGCCGGGACAGGGTCTGGCTACACCTTC
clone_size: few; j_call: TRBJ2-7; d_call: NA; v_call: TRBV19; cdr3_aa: CASSISGGVSYEQYF; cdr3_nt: TGTGCCAGTAGTATTTCCGGTGGGGTCTCCTACGAGCAGTACTTC
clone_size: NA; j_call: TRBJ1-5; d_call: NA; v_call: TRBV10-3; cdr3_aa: CAISEGREGQPQHF; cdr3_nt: TGTGCCATCAGTGAGGGGAGGGAAGGACAGCCCCAGCATTTT
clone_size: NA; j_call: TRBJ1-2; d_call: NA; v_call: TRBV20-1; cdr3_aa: CSAVSYYGYAF; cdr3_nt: TGCAGTGCTGTGAGCTATTATGGCTACGCCTTC
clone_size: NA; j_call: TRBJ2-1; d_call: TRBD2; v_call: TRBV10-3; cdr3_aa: CASSEAGQAGFPNEQFF; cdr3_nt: TGTGCCAGCAGTGAAGCGGGTCAAGCGGGATTTCCCAATGAGCAGTTCTTC
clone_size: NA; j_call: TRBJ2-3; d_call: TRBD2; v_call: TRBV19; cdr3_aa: CASSGLAGRDTQYF; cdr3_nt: TGTGCCAGTAGCGGACTAGCGGGTAGAGATACGCAGTATTTT
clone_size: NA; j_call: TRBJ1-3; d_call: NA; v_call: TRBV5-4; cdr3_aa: CAFHPPARSGNTIYF; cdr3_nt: TGTGCCTTCCACCCCCCCGCCAGATCTGGAAACACCATATATTTT
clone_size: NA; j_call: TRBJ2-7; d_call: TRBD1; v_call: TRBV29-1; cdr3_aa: CSVVTGVYEQYF; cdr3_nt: TGCAGCGTTGTGACAGGGGTCTACGAGCAGTACTTC
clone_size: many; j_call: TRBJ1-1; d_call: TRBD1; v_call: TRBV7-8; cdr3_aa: CASSLSRGRRTEAFF; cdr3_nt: TGTGCCAGCAGCTTATCCAGGGGGCGGAGGACTGAAGCTTTCTTT
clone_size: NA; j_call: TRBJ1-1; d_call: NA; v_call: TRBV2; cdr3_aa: CASSRAARAEAFF; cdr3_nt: TGTGCCAGCAGCCGAGCGGCGCGGGCTGAAGCTTTCTTT
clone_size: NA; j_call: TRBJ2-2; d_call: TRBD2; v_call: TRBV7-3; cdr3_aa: CASSLRLGAGGPANTAELFF; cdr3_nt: TGTGCCAGCAGCTTAAGGTTAGGAGCGGGAGGTCCCGCGAACACCGCGGAGCTGTTTTTT
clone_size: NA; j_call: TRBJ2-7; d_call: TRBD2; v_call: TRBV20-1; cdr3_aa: CSARALAGVHEQYF; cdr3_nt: TGCAGTGCTAGAGCACTAGCGGGAGTACACGAGCAGTACTTC
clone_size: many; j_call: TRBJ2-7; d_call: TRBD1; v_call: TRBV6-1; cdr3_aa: CASSHPGQGNHEQYF; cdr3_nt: TGTGCCAGCAGCCATCCGGGACAGGGGAACCACGAGCAGTACTTC
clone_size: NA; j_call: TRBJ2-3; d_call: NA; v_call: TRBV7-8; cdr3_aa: CASSVVGPGTDTQYF; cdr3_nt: TGTGCCAGCAGCGTTGTAGGTCCAGGGACAGATACGCAGTATTTT
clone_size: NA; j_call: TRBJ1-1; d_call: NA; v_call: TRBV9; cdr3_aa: CASSVGRDTEAFF; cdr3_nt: TGTGCCAGCAGCGTCGGGAGAGACACTGAAGCTTTCTTT
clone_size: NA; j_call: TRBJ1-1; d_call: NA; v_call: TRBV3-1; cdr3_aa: CASSHGQNTEAFF; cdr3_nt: TGTGCCAGCAGTCACGGACAGAACACTGAAGCTTTCTTT
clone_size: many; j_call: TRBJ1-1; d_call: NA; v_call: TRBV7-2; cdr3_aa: CASSLVGSQGREAFF; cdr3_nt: TGTGCCAGCAGCTTAGTAGGCAGTCAGGGGCGTGAAGCTTTCTTT
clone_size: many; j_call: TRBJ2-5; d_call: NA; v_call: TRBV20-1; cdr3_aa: CSASLQETQYF; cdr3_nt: TGCAGTGCTAGTCTCCAAGAGACCCAGTACTTC